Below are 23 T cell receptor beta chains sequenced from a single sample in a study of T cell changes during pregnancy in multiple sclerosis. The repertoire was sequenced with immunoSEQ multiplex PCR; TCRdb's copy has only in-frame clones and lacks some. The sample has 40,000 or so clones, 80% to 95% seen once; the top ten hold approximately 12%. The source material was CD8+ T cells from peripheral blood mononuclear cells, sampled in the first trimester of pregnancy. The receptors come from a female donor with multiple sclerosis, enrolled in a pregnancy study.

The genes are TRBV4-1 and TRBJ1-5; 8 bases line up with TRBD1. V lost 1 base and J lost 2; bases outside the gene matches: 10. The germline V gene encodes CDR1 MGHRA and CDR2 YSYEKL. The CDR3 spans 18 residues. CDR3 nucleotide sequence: TGCGCCAGCAGCCAAGTGCAGGGGGCGTTCGTCGGCAATCAGCCCCAGCATTTT. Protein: CASSQVQGAFVGNQPQHF.

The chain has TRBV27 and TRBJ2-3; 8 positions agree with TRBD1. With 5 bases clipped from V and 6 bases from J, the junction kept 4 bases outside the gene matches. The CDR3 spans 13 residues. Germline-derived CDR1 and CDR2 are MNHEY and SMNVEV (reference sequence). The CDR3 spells CASSIHRGDTQYF. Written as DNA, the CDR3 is TGTGCCAGCAGTATACACAGGGGGGATACGCAGTATTTT.

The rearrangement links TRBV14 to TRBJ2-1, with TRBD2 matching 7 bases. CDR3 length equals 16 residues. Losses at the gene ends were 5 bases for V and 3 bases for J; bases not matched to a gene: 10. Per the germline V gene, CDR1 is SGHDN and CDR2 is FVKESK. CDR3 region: CASSVTSSGVYNEQFF. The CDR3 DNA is TGTGCCAGCAGCGTCACCTCTAGCGGAGTCTACAATGAGCAGTTCTTC.

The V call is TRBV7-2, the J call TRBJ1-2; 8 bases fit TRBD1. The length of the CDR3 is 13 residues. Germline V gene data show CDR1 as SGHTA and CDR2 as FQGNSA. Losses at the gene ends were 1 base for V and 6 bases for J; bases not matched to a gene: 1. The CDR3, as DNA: TGTGCCAGCAGCTTAGGGACAGGGAATGGCTACACCTTC. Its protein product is CASSLGTGNGYTF. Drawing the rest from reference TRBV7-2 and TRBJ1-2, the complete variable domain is GAGVSQSPSNKVTEKGKDVELRCDPISGHTALYWYRQSLGQGLEFLIYFQGNSAPDKSGLPSDRFSAERTGGSVSTLTIQRTQQEDSAVYLCASSLGTGNGYTFGSGTRLTVV.

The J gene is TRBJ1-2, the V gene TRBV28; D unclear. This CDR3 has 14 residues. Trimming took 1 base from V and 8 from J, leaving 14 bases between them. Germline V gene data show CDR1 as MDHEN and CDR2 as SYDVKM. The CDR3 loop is CASSLSVRRGGYTF. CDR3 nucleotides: TGTGCCAGCAGTTTATCCGTGAGGAGAGGGGGCTACACCTTC.

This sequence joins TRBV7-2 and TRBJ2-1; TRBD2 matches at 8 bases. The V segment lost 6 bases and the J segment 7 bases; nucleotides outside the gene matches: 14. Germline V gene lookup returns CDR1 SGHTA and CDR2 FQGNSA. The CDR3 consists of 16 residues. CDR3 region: CASSSLGGDSTNEQFF. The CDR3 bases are TGTGCCAGCAGTTCACTCGGGGGGGACTCGACGAATGAGCAGTTCTTC.

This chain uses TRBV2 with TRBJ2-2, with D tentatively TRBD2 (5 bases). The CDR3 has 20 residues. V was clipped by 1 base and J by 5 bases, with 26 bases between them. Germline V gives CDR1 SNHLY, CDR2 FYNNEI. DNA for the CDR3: TGTGCCAGCAGTGAAGTCCTGGGCCGGGGTGGCTACCTCGGAACCGGGGAGCTGTTTTTT. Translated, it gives CASSEVLGRGGYLGTGELFF. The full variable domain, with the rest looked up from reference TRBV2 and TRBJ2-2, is EPEVTQTPSHQVTQMGQEVILRCVPISNHLYFYWYRQILGQKVEFLVSFYNNEISEKSEIFDDQFSVERPDGSNFTLKIRSTKLEDSAMYFCASSEVLGRGGYLGTGELFFGEGSRLTVL.

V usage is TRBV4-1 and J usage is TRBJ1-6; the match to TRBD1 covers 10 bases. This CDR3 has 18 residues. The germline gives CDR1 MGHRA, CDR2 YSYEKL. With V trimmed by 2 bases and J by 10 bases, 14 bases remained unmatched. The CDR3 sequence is CASSQTVPGQGMGSPLHF. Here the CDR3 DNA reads TGCGCCAGCAGCCAAACCGTCCCGGGACAGGGGATGGGCTCACCCCTCCACTTT.

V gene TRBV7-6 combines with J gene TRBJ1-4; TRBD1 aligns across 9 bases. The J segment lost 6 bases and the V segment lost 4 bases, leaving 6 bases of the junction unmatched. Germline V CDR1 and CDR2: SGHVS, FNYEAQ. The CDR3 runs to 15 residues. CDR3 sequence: CASSSMTGGDEKLFF. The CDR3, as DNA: TGTGCCAGCAGCTCGATGACAGGGGGGGATGAAAAACTGTTTTTT.

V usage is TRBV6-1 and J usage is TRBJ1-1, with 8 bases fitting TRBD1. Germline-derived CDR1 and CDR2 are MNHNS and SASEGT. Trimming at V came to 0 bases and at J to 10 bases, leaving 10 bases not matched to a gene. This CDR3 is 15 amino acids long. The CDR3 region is CASSEAGQGATRAFF. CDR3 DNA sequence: TGTGCCAGCAGTGAAGCGGGTCAGGGGGCTACTCGAGCTTTCTTT.

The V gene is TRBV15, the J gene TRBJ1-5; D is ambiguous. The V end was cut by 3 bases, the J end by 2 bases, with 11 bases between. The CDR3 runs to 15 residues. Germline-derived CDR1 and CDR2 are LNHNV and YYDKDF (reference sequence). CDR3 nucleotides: TGTGCCACCAGCAGGGGTTCCGGGGGCAATCAGCCCCAGCATTTT. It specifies CATSRGSGGNQPQHF.

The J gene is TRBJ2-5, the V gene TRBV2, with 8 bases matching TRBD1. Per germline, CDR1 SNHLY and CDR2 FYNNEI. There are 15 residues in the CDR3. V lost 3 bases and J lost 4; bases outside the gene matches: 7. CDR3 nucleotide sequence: TGTGCCAGCAGTGACCTACAGGGGACAGGAGAGACCCAGTACTTC. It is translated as CASSDLQGTGETQYF.

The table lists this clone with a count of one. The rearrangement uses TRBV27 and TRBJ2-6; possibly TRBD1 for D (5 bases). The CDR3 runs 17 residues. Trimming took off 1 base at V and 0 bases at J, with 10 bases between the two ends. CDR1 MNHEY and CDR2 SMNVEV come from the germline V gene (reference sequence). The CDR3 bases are TGTGCCAGCAGTTTATTAGGGGCCTCCTCTGGGGCCAACGTCCTGACTTTC. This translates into CASSLLGASSGANVLTF.

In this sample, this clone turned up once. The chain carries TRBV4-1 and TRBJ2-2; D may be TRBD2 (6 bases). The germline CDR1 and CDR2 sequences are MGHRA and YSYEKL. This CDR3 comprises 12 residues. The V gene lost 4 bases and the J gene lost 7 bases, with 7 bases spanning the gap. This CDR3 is CASSPGGGELFF. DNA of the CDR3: TGCGCCAGCAGCCCCGGGGGCGGGGAGCTGTTTTTT.

CDR3 bases: TGTGCCAGTAGCAACGTACTAGCGGGGGAACAATTATACAATGAGCAGTTCTTC. It specifies CASSNVLAGEQLYNEQFF. The V call is TRBV19, the J call TRBJ2-1; 11 positions match TRBD2. The germline V gene encodes CDR1 LNHDA and CDR2 SQIVND (reference sequence). V lost 6 bases, J lost 4 bases, and 14 bases stayed unmatched. The CDR3 spans 18 residues.

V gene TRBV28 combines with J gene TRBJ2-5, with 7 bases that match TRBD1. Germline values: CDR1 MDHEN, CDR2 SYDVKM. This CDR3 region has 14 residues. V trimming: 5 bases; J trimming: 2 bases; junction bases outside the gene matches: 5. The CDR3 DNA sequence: TGTGCCAGCAGTCACCGACAGGGTCAAGAGACCCAGTACTTC. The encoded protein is CASSHRQGQETQYF.

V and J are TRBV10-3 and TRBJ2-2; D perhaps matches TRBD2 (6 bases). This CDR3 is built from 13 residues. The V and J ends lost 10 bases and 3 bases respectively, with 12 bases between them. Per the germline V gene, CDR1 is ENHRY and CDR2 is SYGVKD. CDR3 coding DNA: TGTGCCAGCTGTCCTAGCGACACCGGGGAGCTGTTTTTT. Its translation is CASCPSDTGELFF.

For the CDR3, the DNA is TGTGCCAGCAGCTATAGCGGGGCCTACAATGAGCAGTTCTTC. Translation: CASSYSGAYNEQFF. V gene TRBV7-8 combines with J gene TRBJ2-1, with 8 bases lining up with TRBD2. J gave up 2 bases and V 4 bases, and 1 base lay outside the gene matches. From germline, CDR1 is SGHVS and CDR2 FQNEAQ. There are 14 residues in the CDR3.

The DNA of the CDR3 is TGTGCCAGCAGCTTCTCGGGGGGCGAAAAACTGTTTTTT. This encodes CASSFSGGEKLFF. V and J are TRBV7-9 and TRBJ1-4, with a weak D call TRBD1 (6 bases). The CDR3 extends over 13 amino acids. Germline lookup yields CDR1 SEHNR and CDR2 FQNEAQ (reference sequence). Trimming left V 3 bases short and J 8 bases short, with 10 bases between.

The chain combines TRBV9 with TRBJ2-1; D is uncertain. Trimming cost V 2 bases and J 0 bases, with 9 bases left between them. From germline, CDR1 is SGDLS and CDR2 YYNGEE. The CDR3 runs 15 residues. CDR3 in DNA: TGTGCCAGCAGCGTGAGTCTGAGCTCCTACAATGAGCAGTTCTTC. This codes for CASSVSLSSYNEQFF.

For the CDR3, the DNA is TGTGCCAGCTGTCCCGGGAACTCCTACGAGCAGTACTTC. It is translated as CASCPGNSYEQYF. This chain connects TRBV6-6 to TRBJ2-7; perhaps TRBD2 as D (5 bases). CDR1 and CDR2 from the germline V gene are MNHNY and SVGAGI (reference sequence). Trimming left V 8 bases short and J 0 bases short, with 11 bases between. The CDR3 totals 13 residues.

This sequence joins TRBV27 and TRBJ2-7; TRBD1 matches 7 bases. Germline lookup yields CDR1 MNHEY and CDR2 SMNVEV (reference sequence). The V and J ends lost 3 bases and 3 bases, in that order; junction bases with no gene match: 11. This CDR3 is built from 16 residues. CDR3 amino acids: CASSFQPGGGFYEQYF. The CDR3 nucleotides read TGTGCCAGCAGTTTCCAACCAGGGGGTGGATTCTACGAGCAGTACTTC.

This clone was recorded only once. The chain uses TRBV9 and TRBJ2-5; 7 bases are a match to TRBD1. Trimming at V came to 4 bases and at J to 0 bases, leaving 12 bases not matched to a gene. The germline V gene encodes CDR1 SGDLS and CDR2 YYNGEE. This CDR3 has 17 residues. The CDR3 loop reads CASSQRTGTADQETQYF. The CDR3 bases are TGTGCCAGCAGCCAACGGACCGGGACAGCCGACCAAGAGACCCAGTACTTC. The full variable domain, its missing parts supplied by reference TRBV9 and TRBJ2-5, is DSGVTQTPKHLITATGQRVTLRCSPRSGDLSVYWYQQSLDQGLQFLIQYYNGEERAKGNILERFSAQQFPDLHSELNLSSLELGDSALYFCASSQRTGTADQETQYFGPGTRLLVL.